The present TCR beta chain was sequenced within a study of T-cell memory formation after mild COVID-19. This clonotype was seen ten or more times. The target antigen is unknown. Whole-study results and caveats: There were some responding clones in pre-infection memory, which suggested that cross-reactive memory had joined. Later expanders leaned toward CD4+, whereas clones contracting from day 15 to 85 were balanced CD4/CD8.

Per germline, CDR1 SGHTA and CDR2 FQGTGA. After removal of 3 bases from V and 5 bases from J, the junction contained 11 bases not matched to a gene. This CDR3 region has 18 residues. 5'RACE, which relied on constant-segment primers, yielded TCR alpha and TCR beta cDNA libraries carrying sample barcodes and UMIs. TCRdb redid the calling of the 5' RACE reads with MiXCR, one entry per CDR3 protein. The sample includes more than 250,000 distinct CDR3 sequences, about a sixth seen only once; the top ten take 22%. This clonotype was sampled from a man aged 18-30 years who had mild COVID-19 (a few samples of this study predate the infection). Cell type and time point are not known. V and J are TRBV7-3 and TRBJ2-1; 12 positions agree with TRBD2. Sequenced material: PBMCs or a T cell subset sorted from them (not recorded which). The CDR3 loop is CASSLSPSGGEWDNEQFF. The CDR3 DNA sequence: TGTGCCAGCAGCTTGTCCCCTAGCGGGGGGGAATGGGACAATGAGCAGTTCTTC. Drawing the rest from reference TRBV7-3 and TRBJ2-1, the complete variable domain is GAGVSQTPSNKVTEKGKYVELRCDPISGHTALYWYRQSLGQGPEFLIYFQGTGAADDSGLPNDRFFAVRPEGSVSTLKIQRTERGDSAVYLCASSLSPSGGEWDNEQFFGPGTRLTVL.